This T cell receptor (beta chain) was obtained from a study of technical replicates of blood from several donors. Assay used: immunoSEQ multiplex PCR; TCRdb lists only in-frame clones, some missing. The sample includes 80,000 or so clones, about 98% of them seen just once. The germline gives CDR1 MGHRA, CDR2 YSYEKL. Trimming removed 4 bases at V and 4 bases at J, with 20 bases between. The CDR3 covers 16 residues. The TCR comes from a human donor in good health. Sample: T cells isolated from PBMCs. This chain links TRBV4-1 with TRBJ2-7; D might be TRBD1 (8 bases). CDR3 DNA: TGCGCCAGCAGCCCTCGGGCGGGGGACAGGAGGTACGAGCAGTACTTC. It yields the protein CASSPRAGDRRYEQYF.